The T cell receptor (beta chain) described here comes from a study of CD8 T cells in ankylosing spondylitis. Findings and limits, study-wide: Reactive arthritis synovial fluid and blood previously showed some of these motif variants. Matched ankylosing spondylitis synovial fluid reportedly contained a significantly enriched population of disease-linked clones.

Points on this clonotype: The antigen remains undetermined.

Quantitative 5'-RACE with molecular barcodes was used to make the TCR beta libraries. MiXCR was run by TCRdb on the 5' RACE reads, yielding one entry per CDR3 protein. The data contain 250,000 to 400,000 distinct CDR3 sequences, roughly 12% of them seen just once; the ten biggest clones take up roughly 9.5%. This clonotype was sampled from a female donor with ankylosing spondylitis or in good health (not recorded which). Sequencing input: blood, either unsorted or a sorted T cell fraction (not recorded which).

CDR3 amino acids: CASSSQGASSGYTF. CDR3 bases: TGTGCCAGCAGTTCACAGGGGGCGTCAAGCGGCTACACCTTC. The chain links TRBV12-3 or TRBV12-4 to TRBJ1-2, with 9 bases that match TRBD1. After removal of 4 bases from V and 8 bases from J, the junction contained 8 bases not matched to a gene. The CDR3 runs to 14 residues.